The clone carrying this TCR beta chain has a handful of counts. Its matching antigen is unknown. These data come from a study of beta chain features in type 1 diabetes. The overall study: In all, 107,917,701 sorted cells from all samples were analyzed.

Study-wide points: Whether HLA type influences TCRB rearrangement remained unresolved here.

Sequencing targeted expressed TCRB transcripts, as all isolated RNA had been reverse transcribed. Sequenced by immunoSEQ multiplex PCR; TCRdb stores in-frame clones only, minus some. The data contain about 340,000 clones, 7.5% to 9% of them singletons. CDR1 is SGHNT, CDR2 YENEEA, per germline. The CDR3 consists of 16 residues. Trimming took off 3 bases at V and 1 base at J, with 12 bases between the two ends. The receptor comes from a woman aged 18-29 years in good health. The chain couples TRBV11-3 to TRBJ2-2; D might be TRBD1 or TRBD2, each matching 5 bases. Sequencing was carried out using central memory CD4+ T cells from blood. Written as DNA, the CDR3 is TGTGCCAGCAGCTTGGCGCCAGGGAGGAACACCGGGGAGCTGTTTTTT. Protein product: CASSLAPGRNTGELFF. The whole variable domain, remainder taken from reference TRBV11-3 and TRBJ2-2, is EAGVVQSPRYKIIEKKQPVAFWCNPISGHNTLYWYLQNLGQGPELLIRYENEEAVDDSQLPKDRFSAERLKGVDSTLKIQPAELGDSAVYLCASSLAPGRNTGELFFGEGSRLTVL.